This TCR beta chain originates from a study of T cell repertoires in cytomegalovirus infection. The CDR3 contains 13 residues. J lost 5 bases, V lost 4 bases, and 4 bases had no gene match. Per germline, CDR1 SQVTM and CDR2 ANQGSEA. MiXCR was run by TCRdb on the reads, yielding one entry per CDR3 protein. The sample carries about 180,000 distinct CDR3 sequences, under 15% recorded once. The sequencing sample was made of PBMCs. The chain carries TRBV29-1 and TRBJ2-3, with 9 bases fitting TRBD1. This TCR was sampled from a human donor in good health (CMV status not recorded). Some clones in this sample may be carry-over from other donors' samples. This CDR3 reads CSVGQGGGDTQYF. The CDR3 DNA is TGCAGCGTTGGACAGGGGGGGGGAGATACGCAGTATTTT.